The rows below give T cell receptor beta chains drawn from one sample of a study of T-cell reconstitution after alpha-beta-depleted transplantation in children. TCRdb passed the PCR reads through MiXCR, listing each CDR3 protein once. The data contain about 58,000 distinct CDR3 sequences, 40% to 45% of them seen just once; the ten biggest clones take up 95% to 98%. Sequenced material: PBMCs, mostly from graft donor cells, taken 360 days after TCRalphabeta/CD19-depleted stem cell transplant. The receptors shown here come from a male patient between 5 and 17 years old who had a stem cell transplant for acute lymphoblastic leukemia, so the T cells may come from the graft donor. The CDR3 runs from the conserved cysteine through the conserved F or W. The D gene is left open where the match is weak. Clone size, where shown, is once, few, many, or a class for clones that have expanded.

>TRBD1|TRBV11-2|NA|18|TRBJ2-7
CASSSIRDRDNNPYEQYF
TGTGCCAGCAGCTCAATCCGGGACAGGGACAACAACCCCTACGAGCAGTACTTC
>NA|TRBV29-1|NA|14|TRBJ2-1
CSVEGAGRYNEQFF
TGCAGCGTGGAGGGGGCAGGGCGTTACAATGAGCAGTTCTTC
>TRBD1|TRBV29-1|few|14|TRBJ2-7
CSAARTGEGYEQYF
TGCAGCGCCGCGAGGACAGGGGAAGGCTACGAGCAGTACTTC
>TRBD2|TRBV5-1|few|14|TRBJ2-7
CASSLREGQDEQYF
TGCGCCAGCAGCTTGCGGGAGGGGCAGGACGAGCAGTACTTC
>NA|TRBV9|NA|14|TRBJ2-6
CAGSLRQGANVLTF
TGTGCCGGCAGCCTCCGACAGGGGGCCAACGTCCTGACTTTC
>NA|TRBV5-6|NA|14|TRBJ1-2
CASSLDQGVYGYTF
TGTGCCAGCAGCTTGGATCAAGGGGTTTATGGCTACACCTTC
>NA|TRBV7-9|NA|16|TRBJ2-2
CASSLGRTLSTGELFF
TGTGCCAGCAGCTTAGGGCGGACGCTAAGCACCGGGGAGCTGTTTTTT
>NA|TRBV28|NA|13|TRBJ2-6
CASKEAGANVLTF
TGTGCCAGCAAGGAAGCTGGGGCCAACGTCCTGACTTTC
>NA|TRBV7-8|many|12|TRBJ2-7
CASSLVPYEQYF
TGTGCCAGCAGCTTAGTCCCCTACGAGCAGTACTTC
>NA|TRBV4-1|NA|17|TRBJ2-2
CASSQGPRVSNTGELFF
TGCGCCAGCAGCCAAGGGCCCCGGGTATCGAACACCGGGGAGCTGTTTTTT
>NA|TRBV28|NA|14|TRBJ1-6
CARGPDGNNSPLHF
TGTGCCAGGGGACCGGACGGTAATAATTCACCCCTCCACTTT
>NA|TRBV5-5|NA|16|TRBJ1-1
CASSPNGRTVFRGAFF
TGTGCCAGCAGCCCTAACGGACGGACAGTTTTTCGTGGTGCTTTCTTT
>NA|TRBV19|NA|15|TRBJ2-2
CASKEQAPNTGELFF
TGTGCCAGTAAAGAACAGGCCCCGAACACCGGGGAGCTGTTTTTT
>NA|TRBV15|NA|14|TRBJ1-4
CATSSPTSGEKLFF
TGTGCCACCAGCAGTCCGACTAGTGGTGAAAAACTGTTTTTT
>NA|TRBV12-3/TRBV12-4|once|15|TRBJ2-1
CASSLLSGAPNEQFF
TGTGCCAGCAGCCTCCTGTCGGGGGCCCCCAATGAGCAGTTCTTC
>NA|TRBV20-1|NA|12|TRBJ2-3
CSASGGTDTQYF
TGCAGTGCTAGTGGGGGAACAGATACGCAGTATTTT
>NA|TRBV11-2|NA|15|TRBJ2-5
CASSGTQAYQETQYF
TGTGCCAGCAGCGGGACACAAGCGTACCAAGAGACCCAGTACTTC
>NA|TRBV27|NA|14|TRBJ2-1
CASSYRDVFNEQFF
TGTGCCAGCAGTTACCGGGACGTTTTCAATGAGCAGTTCTTC
>NA|TRBV12-3/TRBV12-4|few|13|TRBJ1-2
CASSARDPRGYTF
TGTGCCAGCAGTGCCCGGGACCCAAGGGGCTACACCTTC
>NA|TRBV5-1|NA|11|TRBJ2-2
CASSPGGELFF
TGCGCCAGCAGCCCAGGGGGGGAGCTGTTTTTT
>NA|TRBV12-3/TRBV12-4|NA|17|TRBJ2-1
CAVRGGQGPRLYNEQFF
TGTGCCGTAAGAGGAGGCCAGGGACCTAGATTATACAATGAGCAGTTCTTC
>NA|TRBV6-2/TRBV6-3|few|13|TRBJ2-7
CASSGRLYYEQYF
TGTGCCAGCTCGGGACGCCTGTACTACGAGCAGTACTTC
>TRBD2|TRBV9|few|15|TRBJ2-5
CASSTGLAGTETQYF
TGTGCCAGCAGCACGGGACTAGCGGGAACAGAGACCCAGTACTTC
>NA|TRBV28|NA|16|TRBJ1-1
CASSLDRQFLNTEAFF
TGTGCCAGCAGTTTGGATCGACAGTTCCTCAACACTGAAGCTTTCTTT
>TRBD2|TRBV11-1|NA|18|TRBJ2-2
CASSPPHDLAGRTGELFF
TGTGCCAGCAGCCCACCCCACGACCTAGCGGGGAGGACCGGGGAGCTGTTTTTT
>NA|TRBV12-3/TRBV12-4|NA|13|TRBJ1-1
CASSLEEGMEAFF
TGTGCCAGCAGTTTAGAGGAGGGGATGGAAGCTTTCTTT
>TRBD1|TRBV7-9|many|14|TRBJ2-5
CASSSDRVQETQYF
TGTGCCAGCAGCTCGGACAGGGTACAAGAGACCCAGTACTTC
>NA|TRBV27|NA|16|TRBJ2-2
CASSLRRDEGTGELFF
TGTGCCAGCAGTTTAAGGCGGGATGAGGGGACCGGGGAGCTGTTTTTT
>TRBD2|TRBV12-3/TRBV12-4|few|16|TRBJ2-1
CASTPRTSGSYNEQFF
TGTGCCAGCACCCCTAGGACTAGCGGCTCCTACAATGAGCAGTTCTTC
>NA|TRBV12-3/TRBV12-4|NA|12|TRBJ2-7
CASSFPGEEQYF
TGTGCCAGCAGTTTCCCCGGGGAAGAGCAGTACTTC
>TRBD2|TRBV11-2|NA|15|TRBJ2-7
CASSLRSGGAYEQYF
TGTGCCAGCAGCTTAAGGAGCGGGGGGGCCTACGAGCAGTACTTC
>NA|TRBV5-1|NA|13|TRBJ2-7
CASSLTQSYEQYF
TGCGCCAGCAGCTTGACCCAGTCCTACGAGCAGTACTTC
>NA|TRBV28|many|13|TRBJ2-7
CATAPTRKYEQYF
TGTGCCACCGCCCCAACTAGGAAATACGAGCAGTACTTC
>NA|TRBV29-1|NA|16|TRBJ1-1
CSVSDSAYPLNTEAFF
TGCAGCGTTTCAGACAGCGCCTACCCCTTGAACACTGAAGCTTTCTTT
>NA|TRBV5-6|NA|16|TRBJ2-5
CASSLAKQSFQETQYF
TGTGCCAGCAGCTTGGCCAAACAGAGTTTCCAAGAGACCCAGTACTTC
>TRBD2|TRBV20-1|few|12|TRBJ2-5
CSAPAGQETQYF
TGCAGCGCTCCAGCGGGGCAAGAGACCCAGTACTTC
>NA|TRBV12-3/TRBV12-4|NA|14|TRBJ2-2
CASRPGTSTGELFF
TGTGCCAGCAGGCCCGGGACGTCTACCGGGGAGCTGTTTTTT